This T cell receptor beta chain was sequenced during a study of blood T cell repertoires in COVID-19. Study details: Specimens from acute and convalescent COVID-19 originated in the United States, Italy and Spain. The analysed material was cDNA or gDNA that came from T cells, B-cell-depleted T cells, or PBMCs.

Per the original data handling: It was from reference gene primer amplification that nucleated cell counts were estimated. The method was immunoSEQ multiplex PCR; TCRdb's version includes in-frame clones alone and lacks a portion of them. V and J calls and clone size are copied from that table; D and trimming were computed from the DNA. Altogether 150,000 to 200,000 clones are present, about nine tenths being singletons, with the ten largest covering approximately 6.7%. CDR1 and CDR2 from the germline V gene are SNHLY and FYNNEI. There are 14 residues in the CDR3. V lost 1 base to trimming and J lost 3 bases, with 9 bases between them. This clone has more than one count but fewer than ten.

Material for sequencing was peripheral blood. The sequence came from a man aged 35-49 years with acute or convalescent COVID-19. The rearrangement uses TRBV2 and TRBJ1-1, with a tentative D call TRBD1 (5 bases). CDR3 DNA: TGTGCCAGCAGTGAAGAGGAGGGGTACACTGAAGCTTTCTTT. This translates into CASSEEEGYTEAFF.